These 28 T cell receptor beta chains were all obtained from the same sample, sequenced in a study of T cells expressing NK-cell markers. From its re-call of the 5' RACE reads, TCRdb lists each CDR3 protein once, without DNA. Its clone listing holds 300,000 to 450,000 distinct CDR3 sequences. Input material: blood T cells: a sorted CD56 or NKG2C T cell subset, CD4+ or CD8+ T cells, or bulk PBMC T cells (not recorded which). The origin of the receptors is a man between 18 and 69 years old in good health.

The V gene is TRBV11-1, the J gene TRBJ2-3; TCRdb's D gene call, TRBD2, goes unchecked for lack of DNA. The CDR3 covers 14 residues. CDR1 and CDR2 (germline): SGHAT, FQDESV (reference sequence). CDR3: CASSLESAFGTQYF.

This chain connects TRBV9 to TRBJ1-4; TCRdb's assignment of TRBD1 cannot be checked, as there is no DNA. Germline CDR1 and CDR2: SGDLS and YYNGEE. The CDR3 extends over 15 amino acids. CDR3 amino acids: CASSPTGGPNEKLFF.

J is TRBJ2-1 and V is TRBV12-3 or TRBV12-4; TCRdb gives TRBD2 as the D gene, but with no DNA this cannot be confirmed. This CDR3 comprises 15 residues. The chain's CDR3 is CASRKIAGGYNEQFF.

The chain combines TRBV29-1 with TRBJ2-5; without DNA, the TCRdb call of TRBD1 cannot be checked. The germline V gene encodes CDR1 SQVTM and CDR2 ANQGSEA. The CDR3 totals 13 residues. CDR3: CSVQRGWGETQYF.

The rearrangement uses TRBV5-4 and TRBJ2-3; no DNA is available, so the TRBD1 call from TCRdb remains unchecked. CDR1 is SGHNT, CDR2 YYREEE, per germline (reference sequence). The CDR3 covers 15 residues. The CDR3 spells CASTLLRQGADTQYF.

J is TRBJ1-4 and V is TRBV15. CDR3 length: 17 amino acids. CDR1 and CDR2 from the germline V gene are LNHNV and YYDKDF (reference sequence). The CDR3 spells CATSRASAFATNEKLFF.

J is TRBJ2-6 and V is TRBV19; lacking DNA, the TRBD1 call made by TCRdb goes unchecked. Germline-derived CDR1 and CDR2 are LNHDA and SQIVND (reference sequence). The CDR3 totals 16 residues. The CDR3 loop is CASKRDGYSGANVLTF.

V usage is TRBV20-1 and J usage is TRBJ2-5; TCRdb indicates TRBD2, and absent DNA this call remains unverified. Germline-derived CDR1 and CDR2 are DFQATT and SNEGSKA (reference sequence). The CDR3 contains 15 residues. The CDR3 spells CSAHAGTSGGKTQYF.

The chain links TRBV29-1 to TRBJ1-1. Per the germline V gene, CDR1 is SQVTM and CDR2 is ANQGSEA. The CDR3 runs 13 residues. The CDR3 spells CSVQQILNTEAFF.

The chain joins TRBV6-5 to TRBJ1-1; TCRdb calls TRBD1, which cannot be checked without DNA. This CDR3 comprises 16 residues. Per the germline V gene, CDR1 is MNHEY and CDR2 is SVGAGI. This chain's CDR3 is CASSYRSGGPNTEAFF.

The rearrangement links TRBV5-1 to TRBJ1-1. The CDR3 runs 14 residues. Germline CDR1 is SGHRS and CDR2 is YFSETQ. CDR3 region: CASSFPSPNSEAFF.

This chain's CDR3 is CASSNKPPPGELFF. The V call is TRBV2, the J call TRBJ2-2; TCRdb's D call, TRBD1, is unchecked because there is no DNA. Germline-derived CDR1 and CDR2 are SNHLY and FYNNEI. The CDR3 consists of 14 residues.

This chain uses TRBV5-1 with TRBJ1-2; TCRdb designates TRBD1, a call that cannot be tested without DNA. The CDR3 covers 15 residues. From germline, CDR1 is SGHRS and CDR2 YFSETQ. The CDR3 spells CASSVGQGYGYGYTF. The whole variable domain, remainder taken from reference TRBV5-1 and TRBJ1-2, is KAGVTQTPRYLIKTRGQQVTLSCSPISGHRSVSWYQQTPGQGLQFLFEYFSETQRNKGNFPGRFSGRQFSNSRSEMNVSTLELGDSALYLCASSVGQGYGYGYTFGSGTRLTVV.

This chain joins TRBV7-9 and TRBJ1-1; without DNA, the TCRdb call of TRBD1 cannot be checked. This CDR3 is built from 15 residues. CDR1 is SEHNR and CDR2 is FQNEAQ in the germline V gene (reference sequence). The CDR3 here is CASSPKGQAIPEAFF.

The chain uses TRBV6-2 or TRBV6-3 and TRBJ2-7; the TRBD1 assignment by TCRdb is unverifiable without DNA. The CDR3 sequence is 16 residues long. Germline lookup yields CDR1 MNHEY and CDR2 SVGEGT. This CDR3 is CASSYLGAGGIYEQYF.

V gene TRBV24-1 combines with J gene TRBJ1-6; TCRdb outputs TRBD1, but without DNA this stays unchecked. This CDR3 region has 17 residues. The germline V gene encodes CDR1 KGHDR and CDR2 SFDVKD. CDR3 sequence: CATGQDRAKGIRSPLHF.

This chain joins TRBV6-5 and TRBJ2-3; TCRdb lists TRBD2, though no DNA is available to test this call. The CDR3 contains 17 residues. The germline CDR1 and CDR2 sequences are MNHEY and SVGAGI. CDR3 protein: CASSYSFLAGGGDTQYF.

The J gene is TRBJ2-1, the V gene TRBV5-1; TCRdb's D call, TRBD1, is unchecked because there is no DNA. CDR3 length: 18 amino acids. The germline gives CDR1 SGHRS, CDR2 YFSETQ. CDR3 loop: CASSVGSRGGSSYNEQFF.

V and J are TRBV19 and TRBJ2-1; as DNA is missing, the TRBD1 call by TCRdb cannot be tested. Germline-derived CDR1 and CDR2 are LNHDA and SQIVND (reference sequence). The CDR3 loop spans 15 amino acids. The CDR3 reads CASTQGDIPYNEQFF.

The CDR3 loop reads CASRAGGGRNQPQHF. The chain is built from TRBV27 and TRBJ1-5; TCRdb's assignment of TRBD1 cannot be checked, as there is no DNA. This CDR3 spans 15 amino acids. Germline V gene lookup returns CDR1 MNHEY and CDR2 SMNVEV (reference sequence).

The gene calls are TRBV3-1 and TRBJ2-1. Germline lookup yields CDR1 LGHDT and CDR2 YNNKEL (reference sequence). The CDR3 has 15 amino acids. The CDR3 loop reads CASTAYRSPYNEQFF.

V and J are TRBV20-1 and TRBJ2-3; TCRdb's D gene call, TRBD2, goes unchecked for lack of DNA. CDR3 size: 15 residues. Germline CDR1 is DFQATT and CDR2 is SNEGSKA (reference sequence). CDR3: CSAREASGETDTQYF.

The V call is TRBV2, the J call TRBJ2-1; TCRdb reports TRBD1, a call that lacks DNA to check it against. Germline values: CDR1 SNHLY, CDR2 FYNNEI. The CDR3 is 17 amino acids. CDR3 sequence reads: CASSARGSGGQGHEQFF.

This sequence joins TRBV20-1 and TRBJ1-1. Germline CDR1 is DFQATT and CDR2 is SNEGSKA (reference sequence). This CDR3 spans 11 amino acids. The CDR3 is CSAWKIGEAFF.

The rearrangement uses TRBV28 and TRBJ2-4; with no DNA, the TCRdb D assignment of TRBD2 cannot be verified. The CDR3 consists of 20 residues. Germline V gives CDR1 MDHEN, CDR2 SYDVKM. The CDR3 spells CASRFRQKLTAPLAKNIQYF.

CDR3 amino acids: CASSPTTSGVPVQFF. The chain carries TRBV7-2 and TRBJ2-1; TCRdb designates TRBD2, a call that cannot be tested without DNA. This CDR3 region has 15 residues. Germline V gene lookup returns CDR1 SGHTA and CDR2 FQGNSA.

The rearrangement links TRBV18 to TRBJ1-1; no DNA is available, so the TRBD1 call from TCRdb remains unchecked. This CDR3 is 15 amino acids long. CDR1 is KGHSH and CDR2 is LQKENI in the germline V gene. This CDR3 reads CASSPPDRAYTEAFF.

This chain links TRBV18 with TRBJ2-2; the TCRdb D gene call, TRBD1, has no DNA to confirm it. Germline CDR1 is KGHSH and CDR2 is LQKENI. This CDR3 is 15 amino acids long. This chain's CDR3 is CASSPREKNTGELFF.